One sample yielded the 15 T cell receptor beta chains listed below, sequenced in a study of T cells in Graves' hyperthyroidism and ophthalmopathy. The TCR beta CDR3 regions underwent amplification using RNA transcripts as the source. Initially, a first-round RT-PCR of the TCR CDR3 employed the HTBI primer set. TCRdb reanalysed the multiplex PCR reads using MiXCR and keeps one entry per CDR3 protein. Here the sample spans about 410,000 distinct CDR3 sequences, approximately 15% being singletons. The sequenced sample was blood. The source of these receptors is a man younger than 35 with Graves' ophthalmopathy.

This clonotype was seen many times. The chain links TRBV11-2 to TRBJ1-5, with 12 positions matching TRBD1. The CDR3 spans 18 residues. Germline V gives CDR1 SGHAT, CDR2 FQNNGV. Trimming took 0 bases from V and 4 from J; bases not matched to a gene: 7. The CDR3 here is CASSLEGQGAQGNQPQHF. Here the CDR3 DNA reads TGTGCCAGCAGCTTAGAGGGACAGGGGGCGCAGGGAAATCAGCCCCAGCATTTT.

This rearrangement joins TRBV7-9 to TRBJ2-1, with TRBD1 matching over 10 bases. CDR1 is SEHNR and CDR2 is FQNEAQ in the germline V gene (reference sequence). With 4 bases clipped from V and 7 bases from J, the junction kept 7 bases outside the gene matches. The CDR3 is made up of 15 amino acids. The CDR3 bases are TGTGCCAGCAGCTCGATGACAGGGGGCTTAAATGAGCAGTTCTTC. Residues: CASSSMTGGLNEQFF.

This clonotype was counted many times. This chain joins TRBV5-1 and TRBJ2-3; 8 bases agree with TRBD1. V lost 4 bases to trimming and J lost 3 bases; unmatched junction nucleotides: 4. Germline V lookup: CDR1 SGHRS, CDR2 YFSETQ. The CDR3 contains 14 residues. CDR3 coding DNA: TGCGCCAGCAGCACCGGACAGGGTACAGATACGCAGTATTTT. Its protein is CASSTGQGTDTQYF.

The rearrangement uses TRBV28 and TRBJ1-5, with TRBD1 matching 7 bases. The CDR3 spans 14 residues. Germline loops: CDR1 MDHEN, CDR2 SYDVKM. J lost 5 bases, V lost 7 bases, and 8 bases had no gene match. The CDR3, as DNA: TGTGCCAGCACCCCGAGGGGGCCCTATCAGCCCCAGCATTTT. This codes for CASTPRGPYQPQHF.

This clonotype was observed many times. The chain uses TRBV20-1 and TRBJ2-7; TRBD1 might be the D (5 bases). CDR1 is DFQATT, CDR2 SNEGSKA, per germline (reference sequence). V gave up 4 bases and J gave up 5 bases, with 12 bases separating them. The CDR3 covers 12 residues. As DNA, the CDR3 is TGCAGTGCTACAGGGTTTTCCCACGAGCAGTACTTC. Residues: CSATGFSHEQYF.

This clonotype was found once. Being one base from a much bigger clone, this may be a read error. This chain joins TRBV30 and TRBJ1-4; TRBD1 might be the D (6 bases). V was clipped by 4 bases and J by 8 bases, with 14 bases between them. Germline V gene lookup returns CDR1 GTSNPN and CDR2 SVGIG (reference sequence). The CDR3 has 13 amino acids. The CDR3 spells CAWTATGREKLFF. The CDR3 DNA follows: TGTGCCTGGACCGCAACAGGGAGGGAAAAACTGTTTTTT. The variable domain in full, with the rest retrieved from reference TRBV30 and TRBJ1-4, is SQTIHQWPATLVQPVGSPLSLECTVEGTSNPNLYWYRQAAGRGLQLLFYSVGIGQISSEVPQNLSASRPQDRQFILSSKKLLLSDSGFYLCAWTATGREKLFFGSGTQLSVL.

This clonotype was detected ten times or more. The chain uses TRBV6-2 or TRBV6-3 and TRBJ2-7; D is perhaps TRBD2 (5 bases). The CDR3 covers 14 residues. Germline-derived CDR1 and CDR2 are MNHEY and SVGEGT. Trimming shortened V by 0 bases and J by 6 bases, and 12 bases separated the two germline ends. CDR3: CASSYSTTSSEQYF. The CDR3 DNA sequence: TGTGCCAGCAGTTACTCGACAACTAGTTCCGAGCAGTACTTC.

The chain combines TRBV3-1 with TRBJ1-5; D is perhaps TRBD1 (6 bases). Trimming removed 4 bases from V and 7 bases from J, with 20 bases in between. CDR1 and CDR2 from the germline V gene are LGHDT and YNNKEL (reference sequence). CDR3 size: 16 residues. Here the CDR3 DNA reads TGTGCCAGCAGCCTTAGAGGGGGGGGCTTAGGACAGCCCCAGCATTTT. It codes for CASSLRGGGLGQPQHF.

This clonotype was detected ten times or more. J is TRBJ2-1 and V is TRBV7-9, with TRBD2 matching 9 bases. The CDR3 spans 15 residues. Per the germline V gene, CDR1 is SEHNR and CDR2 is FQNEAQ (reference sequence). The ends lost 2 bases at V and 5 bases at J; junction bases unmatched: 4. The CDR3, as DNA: TGTGCCAGCAGCTTACGAGCGGGGGGAAACAATGAGCAGTTCTTC. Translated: CASSLRAGGNNEQFF.

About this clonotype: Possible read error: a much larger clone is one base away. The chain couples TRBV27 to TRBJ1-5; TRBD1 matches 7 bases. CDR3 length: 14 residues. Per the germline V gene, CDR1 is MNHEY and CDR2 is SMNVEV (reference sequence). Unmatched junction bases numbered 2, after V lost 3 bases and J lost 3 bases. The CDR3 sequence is CASSFGQDNQPQHF. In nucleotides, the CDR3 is TGTGCCAGCAGTTTCGGACAGGACAATCAGCCCCAGCATTTT.

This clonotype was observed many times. The CDR3 coding sequence is TGTGCCAGCAGTTTAGCCGGCAGGGCAAAAGATACGCAGTATTTT. Its translation: CASSLAGRAKDTQYF. The chain couples TRBV12-3 or TRBV12-4 to TRBJ2-3, with a tentative D call TRBD1 (5 bases). Trimming took 0 bases from V and 5 from J, leaving 12 bases between them. The CDR3 is made up of 15 amino acids.

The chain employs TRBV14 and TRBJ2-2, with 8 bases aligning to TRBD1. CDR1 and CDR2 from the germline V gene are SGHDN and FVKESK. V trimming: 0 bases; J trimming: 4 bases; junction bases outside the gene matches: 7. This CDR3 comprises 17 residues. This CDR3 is CASSQDPGQGFTGELFF. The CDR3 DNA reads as TGTGCCAGCAGCCAAGATCCCGGACAGGGCTTCACCGGGGAGCTGTTTTTT.

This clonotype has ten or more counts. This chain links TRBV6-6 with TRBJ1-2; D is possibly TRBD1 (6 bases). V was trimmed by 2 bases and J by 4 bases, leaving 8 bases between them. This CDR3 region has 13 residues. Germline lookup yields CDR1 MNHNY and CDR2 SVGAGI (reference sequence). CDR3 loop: CASSYTGTYGYTF. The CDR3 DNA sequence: TGTGCCAGCAGTTACACAGGGACCTATGGCTACACCTTC.

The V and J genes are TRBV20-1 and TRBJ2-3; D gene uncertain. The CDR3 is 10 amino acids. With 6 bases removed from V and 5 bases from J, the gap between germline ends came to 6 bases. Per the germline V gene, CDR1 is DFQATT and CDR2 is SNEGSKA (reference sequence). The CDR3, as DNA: TGCAGTGCCGGACGAGATACGCAGTATTTT. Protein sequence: CSAGRDTQYF.

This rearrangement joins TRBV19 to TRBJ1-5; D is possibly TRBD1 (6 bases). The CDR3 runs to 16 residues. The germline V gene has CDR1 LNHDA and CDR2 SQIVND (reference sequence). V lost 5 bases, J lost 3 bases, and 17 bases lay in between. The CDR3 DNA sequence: TGTGCCAGTAGTCAACAGGGAGGATTTATCAATCAGCCCCAGCATTTT. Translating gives CASSQQGGFINQPQHF.